These 4 T cell receptor beta chains came from one sample sequenced in a study of PD-1 blockade in classical Hodgkin lymphoma. Each and every patient relapsed after autologous stem cell transplantation, and patients got differing brentuximab vedotin exposure. TCRdb keeps only in-frame clones here, not all; method: immunoSEQ multiplex PCR. This sample has approximately 65,000 clones, with approximately 89% found just once. The specimen was peripheral blood mononuclear cells (PBMCs), collected at baseline. The receptors derive from a human donor with classical Hodgkin lymphoma.

This rearrangement joins TRBV5-1 to TRBJ2-5; TRBD1 might be the D (5 bases). Germline V gene sequence: CDR1 SGHRS, CDR2 YFSETQ. V gave up 4 bases and J gave up 10 bases, with 11 bases separating them. The CDR3 loop spans 11 amino acids. CDR3 nucleotide sequence: TGCGCCAGCAGCGTGGGGCCGTACCAGTACTTC. It specifies CASSVGPYQYF.

The chain joins TRBV5-1 to TRBJ1-2; tentative D call: TRBD1 (6 bases). V dropped 0 bases and J dropped 7 bases, with 10 bases sitting between them. The CDR3 spans 13 residues. Germline lookup yields CDR1 SGHRS and CDR2 YFSETQ. The CDR3 DNA follows: TGCGCCAGCAGCTTGGAACAGGGCCGTGGCTACACCTTC. This encodes CASSLEQGRGYTF.

This clone is a singleton in its sample. The chain recombines TRBV19 with TRBJ2-7, with D perhaps matching TRBD2 (7 bases). The CDR3 is 16 residues long. Per germline, CDR1 LNHDA and CDR2 SQIVND (reference sequence). With 5 bases removed from V and 3 bases from J, the gap between germline ends came to 20 bases. CDR3 sequence reads: CASSSVRETGGYEQYF. The DNA of the CDR3 is TGTGCCAGTAGTTCTGTGCGGGAGACAGGAGGCTACGAGCAGTACTTC.

This chain uses TRBV30 with TRBJ1-1; possible D gene TRBD1, 5 bases. Trimming removed 1 base at V and 0 bases at J, with 12 bases between. The CDR3 sequence is 15 residues long. CDR1 is GTSNPN and CDR2 is SVGIG in the germline V gene (reference sequence). The CDR3 DNA follows: TGTGCCTGGAGTGACTCCGGGACGGTGAACACTGAAGCTTTCTTT. It specifies CAWSDSGTVNTEAFF.